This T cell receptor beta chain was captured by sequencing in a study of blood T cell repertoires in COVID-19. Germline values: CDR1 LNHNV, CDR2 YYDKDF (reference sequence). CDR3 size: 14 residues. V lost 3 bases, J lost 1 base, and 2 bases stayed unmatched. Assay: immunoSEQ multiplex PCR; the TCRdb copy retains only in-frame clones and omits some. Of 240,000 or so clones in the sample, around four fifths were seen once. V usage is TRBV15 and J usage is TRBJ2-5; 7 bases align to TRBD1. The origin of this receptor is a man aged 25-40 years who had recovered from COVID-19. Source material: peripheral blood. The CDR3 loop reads CATSRTGFQETQYF. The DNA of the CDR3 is TGTGCCACCAGCAGGACAGGGTTCCAAGAGACCCAGTACTTC.